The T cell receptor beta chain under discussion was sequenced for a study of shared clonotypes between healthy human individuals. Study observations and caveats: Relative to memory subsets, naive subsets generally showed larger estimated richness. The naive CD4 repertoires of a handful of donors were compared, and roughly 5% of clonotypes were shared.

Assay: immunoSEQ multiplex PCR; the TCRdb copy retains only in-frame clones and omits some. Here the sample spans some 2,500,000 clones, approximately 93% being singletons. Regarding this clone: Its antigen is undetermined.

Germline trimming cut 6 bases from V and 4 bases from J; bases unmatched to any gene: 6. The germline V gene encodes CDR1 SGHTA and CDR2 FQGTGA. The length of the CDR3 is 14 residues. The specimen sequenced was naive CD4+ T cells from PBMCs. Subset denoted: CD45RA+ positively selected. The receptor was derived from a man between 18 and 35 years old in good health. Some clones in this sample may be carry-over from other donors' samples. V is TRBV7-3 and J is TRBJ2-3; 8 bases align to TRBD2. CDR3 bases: TGTGCCAGCAGTCCGGGACTAGGGTCAGATACGCAGTATTTT. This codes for CASSPGLGSDTQYF. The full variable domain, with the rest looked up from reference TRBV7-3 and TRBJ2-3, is GAGVSQTPSNKVTEKGKYVELRCDPISGHTALYWYRQSLGQGPEFLIYFQGTGAADDSGLPNDRFFAVRPEGSVSTLKIQRTERGDSAVYLCASSPGLGSDTQYFGPGTRLTVL.